A single sample gave rise to the 10 T cell receptor beta chains below, sequenced in a study of OX40 agonist ivuxolimab in advanced cancers. Only in-frame clones appear in the TCRdb table, and some are missing; sequencing was by immunoSEQ multiplex PCR. The repertoire has fewer than 30,000 clones, roughly 90% of them found once; the top ten carry under 25%. Sequencing was performed on CD4+ or CD8+ T cells sorted from blood, taken in a trial of the OX40 agonist ivuxolimab. The receptors originated from an adult with an advanced solid tumor such as melanoma, head and neck, liver or kidney cancer.

There are a few counts of this clone. This chain uses TRBV27 with TRBJ2-7, with unresolved D. CDR1 and CDR2 (germline): MNHEY, SMNVEV (reference sequence). CDR3 length: 13 residues. Between the trimmed V and J ends, which lost 0 bases and 6 bases, there was a span of 9 bases. CDR3 nucleotides: TGTGCCAGCAGTTTATCGTGGGGTTTCGAGCAGTACTTC. The encoded protein is CASSLSWGFEQYF.

This clone was observed a few times. This chain joins TRBV9 and TRBJ1-4; 7 bases match TRBD1. Germline V lookup: CDR1 SGDLS, CDR2 YYNGEE. J was trimmed by 7 bases and V by 3 bases; bases with no gene match: 9. The CDR3 sequence is 15 residues long. The CDR3 DNA sequence: TGTGCCAGCAGCGCCGGACAGGCAGGGCGTGAAAAACTGTTTTTT. Translated, it gives CASSAGQAGREKLFF.

This rearrangement joins TRBV27 to TRBJ2-7; no clear D gene. The CDR3 sequence is 13 residues long. Trimming took off 0 bases at V and 4 bases at J, with 7 bases between the two ends. The germline CDR1 and CDR2 sequences are MNHEY and SMNVEV (reference sequence). CDR3 loop: CASSLSLSYEQYF. The CDR3 DNA follows: TGTGCCAGCAGTTTATCGTTAAGTTACGAGCAGTACTTC.

The chain links TRBV28 to TRBJ1-3; no reliable D call. The germline CDR1 and CDR2 sequences are MDHEN and SYDVKM. The CDR3 is made up of 14 amino acids. Between the trimmed V and J ends, which lost 6 bases and 1 base, there was a span of 10 bases. The CDR3 coding sequence is TGTGCCAGCAGGCCAGGCTTATCTGGAAACACCATATATTTT. Translated, it gives CASRPGLSGNTIYF. The entire variable domain, with the rest obtained from reference TRBV28 and TRBJ1-3, is as follows: DVKVTQSSRYLVKRTGEKVFLECVQDMDHENMFWYRQDPGLGLRLIYFSYDVKMKEKGDIPEGYSVSREKKERFSLILESASTNQTSMYLCASRPGLSGNTIYFGEGSWLTVV.

The CDR3, as DNA: TGTGCCAGCACCCGGGAGGCATACAATGAGCAGTTCTTC. It yields the protein CASTREAYNEQFF. The gene calls are TRBV6-6 and TRBJ2-1, with 7 bases aligning to TRBD2. The CDR3 spans 13 residues. Germline CDR1 is MNHNY and CDR2 is SVGAGI (reference sequence). The J segment lost 4 bases and the V segment lost 7 bases, leaving 4 bases of the junction unmatched.

V usage is TRBV25-1 and J usage is TRBJ1-5; possibly TRBD1 for D (5 bases). CDR3 size: 14 residues. The germline V gene encodes CDR1 MGHDK and CDR2 SYGVNS. The V end lost 3 bases, the J end lost 1 base, and 7 bases lay between the germline ends. The chain's CDR3 is CASSDRVSNQPQHF. The CDR3 nucleotides are TGTGCCAGCAGTGACAGGGTAAGCAATCAGCCCCAGCATTTT.

This chain joins TRBV27 and TRBJ1-2; D is uncertain. Per germline, CDR1 MNHEY and CDR2 SMNVEV (reference sequence). Deletions cut 10 bases from V and 5 bases from J, with 11 bases between. This CDR3 has 11 residues. The CDR3 is CATGQGYGYTF. For the CDR3, the DNA is TGTGCCACCGGCCAAGGGTATGGCTACACCTTC.

The chain couples TRBV11-3 to TRBJ2-1; possible D gene TRBD1, 6 bases. The CDR3 has 14 amino acids. Trimming pared 5 bases from V and 0 bases from J, leaving 8 bases between. Germline V CDR1 and CDR2: SGHNT, YENEEA. The DNA for the CDR3 is TGTGCCAGCAGCCGGGACACCTCCTACAATGAGCAGTTCTTC. Translated: CASSRDTSYNEQFF.

The chain employs TRBV27 and TRBJ2-3; no clear D. Between the trimmed V and J ends, which lost 7 bases and 2 bases, there was a span of 13 bases. The CDR3 covers 14 residues. From germline, CDR1 is MNHEY and CDR2 SMNVEV (reference sequence). DNA for the CDR3: TGTGCCAGCAATCTTGACGGATTCACAGATACGCAGTATTTT. Encoded protein: CASNLDGFTDTQYF.

This chain uses TRBV13 with TRBJ1-2; 7 bases map to TRBD1. Per germline, CDR1 PRHDT and CDR2 FYEKMQ (reference sequence). V gave up 7 bases and J gave up 4 bases; unmatched junction bases: 9. The CDR3 consists of 14 residues. The CDR3 region has the DNA TGTGCCAGCACCATCCGGGGACAGACCTATGGCTACACCTTC. This gives the protein CASTIRGQTYGYTF.